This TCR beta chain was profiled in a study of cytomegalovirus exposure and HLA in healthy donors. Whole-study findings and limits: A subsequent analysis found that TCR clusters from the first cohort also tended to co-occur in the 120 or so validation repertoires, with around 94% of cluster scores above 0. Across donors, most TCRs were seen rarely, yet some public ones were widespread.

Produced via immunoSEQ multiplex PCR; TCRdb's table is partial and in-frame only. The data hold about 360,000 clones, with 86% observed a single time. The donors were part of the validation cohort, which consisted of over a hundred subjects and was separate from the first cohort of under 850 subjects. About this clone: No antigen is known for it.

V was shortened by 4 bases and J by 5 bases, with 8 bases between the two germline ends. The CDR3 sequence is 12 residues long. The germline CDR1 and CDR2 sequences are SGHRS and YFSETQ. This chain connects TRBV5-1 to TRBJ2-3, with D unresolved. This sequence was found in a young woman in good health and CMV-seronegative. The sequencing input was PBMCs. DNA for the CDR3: TGCGCCAGCAGCCAGGCCCTAGATACGCAGTATTTT. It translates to CASSQALDTQYF.